Listed below are T cell receptor beta chains from one sample, sequenced in a study of cytomegalovirus exposure and HLA in healthy donors. The table came from immunoSEQ multiplex PCR; TCRdb's copy has only in-frame clones and leaves some out. The sample records around 190,000 clones, nearly 80% being singletons. Sequenced material: PBMCs. The receptors were sampled from a female donor in good health and CMV-seronegative. Both conserved end residues are part of each CDR3. The D gene is left open where the match is weak. Where a row states a size, it is once, few, many or the class of an expanded clone; other rows omit it.

j_call clone_size v_call d_call cdr3_nt cdr3_aa
TRBJ2-7 - TRBV2 TRBD1 TGTGCCAGCATCGGCCGGACAGGGTTGAATGGGGAGCAGTACTTC CASIGRTGLNGEQYF
TRBJ2-5 - TRBV5-1 TRBD2 TGCGCCAGCAGCAAAGGACTAGCGGGGGGGCAAATAGGAGAGACCCAGTACTTC CASSKGLAGGQIGETQYF
TRBJ2-7 - TRBV6-1 TRBD1 TGTGCCAGCCTCGACGGACAGGTCTCCTACGAGCAGTACTTC CASLDGQVSYEQYF
TRBJ2-1 - TRBV15 TRBD1 TGTGCCACCAGCAGAGATCGCACAGGGGCTAACAATGAGCAGTTCTTC CATSRDRTGANNEQFF
TRBJ2-7 - TRBV7-9 - TGTTCCAGCAGCCCCCCCGGGATGGCGGCTATCTACGAGCAGTACTTC CSSSPPGMAAIYEQYF
TRBJ2-3 - TRBV4-2 TRBD2 TGTGCCAGCCGCGGAGCGGGGGGGCTAGATACGCAGTATTTT CASRGAGGLDTQYF
TRBJ2-3 - TRBV2 - TGTGCCAGCATAAACACGCGCACAGATACGCAGTATTTT CASINTRTDTQYF
TRBJ2-7 - TRBV5-4 - TGTGCCAGCAGCTTGGAAGCGGCTTTGATGAACGAGCAGTACTTC CASSLEAALMNEQYF
TRBJ1-5 few TRBV6-6 - TGTGCCAGCAGCTCCCCCAGGGGCAATCAGCCCCAGCATTTT CASSSPRGNQPQHF
TRBJ2-1 once TRBV5-6 - TGTGCCAGCAGCTTGGGGACAGCGAAATACAATGAGCAGTTCTTC CASSLGTAKYNEQFF
TRBJ2-5 - TRBV5-1 - TGCGCCAGCAGCTTAAGGGCTAGCCAGGAGACCCAGTACTTC CASSLRASQETQYF
TRBJ2-2 - TRBV7-9 - TGTGCCAGCAGCTTAGAGCCAAACACCGGGGAGCTGTTTTTT CASSLEPNTGELFF
TRBJ1-5 once TRBV6-5 TRBD1 TGTGCCAGCAGCTGGAGACAGGGGAATCAGCCCCAGCATTTT CASSWRQGNQPQHF
TRBJ1-5 - TRBV7-9 TRBD1 TGTGCCAGCAGCTTAGGGACAGGGGGCAGTCAGCCCCAGCATTTT CASSLGTGGSQPQHF
TRBJ2-1 - TRBV9 TRBD2 TGTGCCAGCAGCGTAGGAAGCGGGGGGTTGTACAATGAGCAGTTCTTC CASSVGSGGLYNEQFF
TRBJ2-2 - TRBV6-6 - TGTGCCAGCAGTTACGCGGGACCCCAATTGACCGGGGAGCTGTTTTTT CASSYAGPQLTGELFF
TRBJ2-7 - TRBV7-9 - TGTGCCAGCAGCTTGGCGGGTCCGACGGACGAGCAGTACTTC CASSLAGPTDEQYF
TRBJ2-7 few TRBV5-1 - TGCGCCAGCAGCTTGGGGGGGACAACCCACGAGCAGTACTTC CASSLGGTTHEQYF
TRBJ1-2 - TRBV7-6 - TGTGCCAGCAGCTTAGGCGGACACGGAGCTAACTATGGCTACACCTTC CASSLGGHGANYGYTF
TRBJ2-7 once TRBV5-1 - TGCGCCAGCAGCTTGGGGACTGCCCTGGGTGAGCAGTACTTC CASSLGTALGEQYF
TRBJ1-2 - TRBV29-1 TRBD1 TGCAGCGTGCAACCGGGACAGGGTCTCATCTATGGCTACACCTTC CSVQPGQGLIYGYTF
TRBJ1-2 - TRBV28 TRBD1 TGTGCCAGCAGTTTACCCGCAGGGGGCACAGGTGGCTACACCTTC CASSLPAGGTGGYTF
TRBJ2-7 - TRBV7-9 - TGTGCCAGCAGCCCAGACCGGGGTTGGGCCCTCGAGCAGTACTTC CASSPDRGWALEQYF
TRBJ1-2 - TRBV5-4 - TGTGCCAGCAGCTTGAGAGGGAACAACTATGGCTACACCTTC CASSLRGNNYGYTF